The 2 T cell receptor beta chains in this list originate from one sample, sequenced in a study of beta chain features in type 1 diabetes. The entirety of the isolated RNA underwent reverse transcription, so expressed TCRB transcripts were sequenced. TCRdb's table, derived via immunoSEQ multiplex PCR, lists solely in-frame clones and lacks some. The sample records some 150,000 clones, 48% being singletons. Sequencing used Tregs from blood. These receptor sequences come from a young man in good health.

The rearrangement links TRBV14 to TRBJ1-1; D is possibly TRBD1 (5 bases). Trimming took off 4 bases at V and 5 bases at J, with 14 bases between the two ends. CDR3 length equals 14 residues. Germline loops: CDR1 SGHDN, CDR2 FVKESK. CDR3 sequence reads: CASSPRQSSTEAFF. The CDR3 DNA is TGTGCCAGCAGCCCGAGACAGAGCTCGACTGAAGCTTTCTTT.

A few counts support this clone. The chain employs TRBV29-1 and TRBJ1-1, with unresolved D. Per the germline V gene, CDR1 is SQVTM and CDR2 is ANQGSEA. V dropped 2 bases and J dropped 2 bases, with 12 bases sitting between them. The CDR3 is made up of 14 amino acids. The chain's CDR3 is CSVEKSGLNTEAFF. For the CDR3, the DNA is TGCAGCGTTGAAAAGTCTGGTCTAAACACTGAAGCTTTCTTT.